One T cell receptor (beta chain) is described in this entry. Its antigen remains unknown. Profiling relied on immunoSEQ multiplex PCR, and the TCRdb table lists in-frame clones only, not all of them. This table has tens of thousands of clones, under 85% appearing once. This sample is part of a study of T cell responses to AZD1222 COVID-19 vaccine. Trimming shortened V by 4 bases and J by 1 base, and 12 bases separated the two germline ends. The CDR3 loop spans 15 amino acids. Germline V gives CDR1 SGHDN, CDR2 FVKESK. Notes on the study in general: Donors were mostly white British, more females; clonal diversity possibly underestimated. The study sampled repertoires only after the peak T cell response. Among vaccine-associated CD4 TCRs, coverage spanned spike, with dominance at 160-218 and 743-854.

The chain is built from TRBV14 and TRBJ2-3, with a tentative D call TRBD1 (6 bases). This receptor was identified in an adult in good health. The material was peripheral blood, obtained on day 0 of MenACWY control vaccination. The CDR3 loop is CASSRQDLGTDTQYF. CDR3 sequence (DNA): TGTGCCAGCAGCCGACAGGATCTTGGCACAGATACGCAGTATTTT.